This TCR beta chain derives from a study of OX40 agonist ivuxolimab in advanced cancers. Patients had blood sampled at baseline and again on cycle 4 day 1 and cycle 7 day 1. Clones were read by immunoSEQ multiplex PCR, and TCRdb kept only the in-frame ones, dropping some. The sample gives 100,000 to 120,000 clones, more than 70% of which show up once; around 0.26% is in the top ten. CDR1 SGHVS and CDR2 FNYEAQ come from the germline V gene. Trimming cost V 5 bases and J 1 base; bases outside gene matches: 5. The CDR3 is 15 residues long. The clonotype originates from an adult with an advanced solid tumor such as melanoma, head and neck, liver or kidney cancer. V usage is TRBV7-6 and J usage is TRBJ2-4; TRBD2 matches 7 bases. Sequenced here: CD4+ or CD8+ T cells sorted from blood, sampled in a trial of the OX40 agonist ivuxolimab. The CDR3 region is CASSKRGPAKNIQYF. As DNA, the CDR3 is TGTGCCAGCAGCAAGCGGGGCCCGGCCAAAAACATTCAGTACTTC. Full variable domain (missing parts from reference TRBV7-6 and TRBJ2-4): GAGVSQSPRYKVTKRGQDVALRCDPISGHVSLYWYRQALGQGPEFLTYFNYEAQQDKSGLPNDRFSAERPEGSISTLTIQRTEQRDSAMYRCASSKRGPAKNIQYFGAGTRLSVL.